The present entry profiles one T cell receptor (beta chain) with its context. Amplification used 60 V beta primers and 13 J beta primers. The assay was immunoSEQ multiplex PCR, and TCRdb's table has in-frame clones only and misses some. The sample yields some 91,000 clones, roughly four fifths seen once. The sample belongs to a study of glioma-infiltrating T cells after dendritic cell vaccination. The overall study: At biweekly intervals, patients got three intradermal dendritic cell vaccine injections.

The CDR3 length is 13 residues. V was clipped by 3 bases and J by 0 bases, with 4 bases between them. Per the germline V gene, CDR1 is SGHDT and CDR2 is YYEEEE. Stated time point: after dendritic cell vaccination, including at tumor progression/relapse. This clonotype was obtained from a human donor with glioblastoma. The gene calls are TRBV5-6 and TRBJ1-5; D is uncertain. Sequencing was performed on blood, taken after dendritic cell vaccination. The CDR3, as DNA: TGTGCCAGCAGCTCAGATAGCAATCAGCCCCAGCATTTT. It is translated as CASSSDSNQPQHF.